This record covers a single T cell receptor beta chain. Its antigen is unknown. Single viable CD3+CD4+CD8-CD45RO+ cells were sorted as the memory CD4+ T cells. This record belongs to a study of memory CD4+ T cells and cytomegalovirus serostatus. As for the study in general: Healthy Belgian adult donors included under ten CMV-positive and 20 to 30 CMV-negative people.

Some clones are missing from TCRdb's copy, which holds only in-frame ones; the method was immunoSEQ multiplex PCR. The table has 61,000 or so clones, over 60% seen once. This CDR3 spans 13 amino acids. Trimming left V 4 bases short and J 2 bases short, with 7 bases between. Germline V gives CDR1 KGHSH, CDR2 LQKENI. Study-level points and caveats: A US-trained random forest predicted CMV serostatus with median AUC around 0.9.

The receptor was isolated from an adult in good health and CMV-seronegative. Some clones in this sample may be carry-over from other donors' samples. The chain combines TRBV18 with TRBJ2-3; D gene uncertain. The sequenced sample consisted of memory CD4+ T cells from blood. The CDR3 is CASSRTATDTQYF. DNA of the CDR3: TGTGCCAGCTCACGGACGGCCACAGATACGCAGTATTTT. The full variable domain, with the rest looked up from reference TRBV18 and TRBJ2-3, is NAGVMQNPRHLVRRRGQEARLRCSPMKGHSHVYWYRQLPEEGLKFMVYLQKENIIDESGMPKERFSAEFPKEGPSILRIQQVVRGDSAAYFCASSRTATDTQYFGPGTRLTVL.